This note documents a single T cell receptor beta chain sequence. This clonotype was found many times. The antigen this receptor binds is unknown. No base quality values were provided; no much bigger clone lies one nucleotide off. The source of the sample is a study of T cells in Graves' hyperthyroidism and ophthalmopathy (dated by TCRdb to the late 2010s). About the full investigation: Peripheral blood was sampled at the time of initial diagnosis, prior to any treatment. To identify TCR V-J signatures that set the groups apart, the researchers used a discovery cohort of 100 patients, made up of about 44 with Graves' ophthalmopathy and 55 to 65 with stable Graves' hyperthyroidism. An independent validation cohort of under 20 hyperthyroidism patients and approximately 15 patients who later progressed to ophthalmopathy tested prospective prediction of ophthalmopathy. The 100 discovery patients were divided at random into training and test sets in a 7:3 ratio. The study also compared thyroid tissue and blood T-cell repertoires from five or six Graves' hyperthyroidism patients. Once sampling was done, hyperthyroidism patients were given methimazole at a starting dose of 30 mg daily, whereas ophthalmopathy patients were given high-dose intravenous methylprednisolone. The paper reports TCR Vbeta CDR3 sequencing of 140 or so peripheral blood samples: 40 to 45 ophthalmopathy, approximately 74 hyperthyroidism and around 17 progressor patients.

The CDR3 goes from the cysteine to the phenylalanine over 13 residues. Kept here is only the CDR3 DNA, which spans 39 bases and is read in frame from base 1. Based on the germline V gene, the CDR1 and CDR2 sequences are MDHEN and SYDVKM. TCR beta CDR3 regions were amplified from RNA transcripts. For the first round of RT-PCR on the TCR CDR3, the HTBI primer set was used together with the Qiagen OneStep RT-PCR kit. Libraries were constructed in a second round of multiplex PCR, after which size selection and purification were carried out. The libraries were sequenced on an Illumina HiSeq2000 using paired-end 100 bp reads. The study's processing was this. SOAPnuke was used to process the raw data, with reads discarded if the reads contained adapters or uncalled bases, had a mean Phred below 15, or lacked an exact constant-primer or identifier match. COPE v1.2.5 was used to merge the high-quality paired reads, and each unique nucleotide sequence was defined as a clonotype. MiTCR v1.1 was used to align the clonotypes against IMGT TRBV, TRBD and TRBJ reference segments. Analysis was restricted to V-J combinations with a frequency above 0.0001, which covered roughly 99% of repertoires. A TCS score was defined as the ratio between F50 (clonal expansion) and ExV (chaos), using BLOSUM62-based TCRdist between CDR3 peptides within each V-J. Welch's t-statistics and random forest reduced fewer than 550 V-J features to under 15, which were used in a naive Bayes classifier (R e1071). The public reads were run again by TCRdb, first through fastp at Q25 and then through MiXCR, and only productive beta chains were kept. When rows share a CDR3 protein, they turn into one entry using the most common DNA and genes. The V and J calls shown here were made by TCRdb, not taken from the authors' results. For this sample there are approximately 630,000 distinct CDR3 sequences; under 20% appear just once. Around 3.9% of the sample rests with the top ten.

Results the study describes overall, beyond this receptor: In validation, progression to ophthalmopathy was predicted by the model with almost 71% sensitivity and approximately 78% specificity, a median of about 6 months before onset. Sample size was not statistically predetermined, and investigators were not blinded to group allocation. Most expanded thyroid clonotypes (frequency above 0.001) were also detected in blood, suggesting blood repertoires may reflect thyroid immune responses. In cross-validation, a model built on a 13 V-J signature told ophthalmopathy apart from stable hyperthyroidism with approximately 90% sensitivity and approximately 81% specificity, and in testing the same model reached 80%/75%.

Graves' hyperthyroidism was defined as stable when no progression to ophthalmopathy occurred over 18 months of follow-up. Hyperthyroidism patients were newly diagnosed, with disease duration under 2 months, and aged 18 to 65 years. The study excluded patients with uncontrolled infections, other autoimmune diseases, pregnancy or lactation. Diagnoses were established on the basis of clinical symptoms, serum thyroxine and TRAb, thyroid ultrasound, and orbital computed tomography. PBMCs were isolated from 8 to 10 ml of fresh peripheral blood by Ficoll-Paque density gradient centrifugation. Total RNA was extracted with Trizol reagent, and quality was checked on an Agilent 2100 Bioanalyzer.

Sequencing was performed on blood. This receptor was obtained from a woman aged 25 to 39 with Graves' hyperthyroidism. The receptor chain draws on TRBV28 and TRBJ1-2, with 8 bases in between that match TRBD1. The CDR3 in this case is CTTWDRFAYGYTF. Read as DNA, the sequence is TGTACGACCTGGGACAGGTTTGCCTATGGCTACACCTTC.